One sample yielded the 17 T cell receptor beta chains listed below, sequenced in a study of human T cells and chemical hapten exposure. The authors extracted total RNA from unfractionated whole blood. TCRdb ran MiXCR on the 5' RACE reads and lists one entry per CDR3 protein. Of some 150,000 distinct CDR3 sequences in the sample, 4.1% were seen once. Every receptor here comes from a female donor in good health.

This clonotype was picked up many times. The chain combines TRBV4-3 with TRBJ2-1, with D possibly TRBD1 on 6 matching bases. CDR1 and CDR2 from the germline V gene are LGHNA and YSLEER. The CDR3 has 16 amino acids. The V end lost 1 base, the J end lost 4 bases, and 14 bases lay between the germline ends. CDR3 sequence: CASSQVWGPQYNEQFF. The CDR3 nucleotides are TGCGCCAGCAGCCAAGTTTGGGGGCCCCAATACAATGAGCAGTTCTTC.

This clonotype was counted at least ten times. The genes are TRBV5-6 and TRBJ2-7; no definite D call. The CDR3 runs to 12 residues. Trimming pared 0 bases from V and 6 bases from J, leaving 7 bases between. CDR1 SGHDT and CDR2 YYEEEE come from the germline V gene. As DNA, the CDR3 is TGTGCCAGCAGCTTGGGAGGTACCGAGCAGTACTTC. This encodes CASSLGGTEQYF.

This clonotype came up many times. The CDR3: CASSLESLSTDTQYF. CDR3 DNA: TGTGCCAGCAGCTTAGAGTCACTTAGCACAGATACGCAGTATTTT. This chain uses TRBV13 with TRBJ2-3; D uncertain. Between the trimmed V and J ends, which lost 1 base and 0 bases, there was a span of 8 bases. This CDR3 has 15 amino acids. From germline, CDR1 is PRHDT and CDR2 FYEKMQ (reference sequence).

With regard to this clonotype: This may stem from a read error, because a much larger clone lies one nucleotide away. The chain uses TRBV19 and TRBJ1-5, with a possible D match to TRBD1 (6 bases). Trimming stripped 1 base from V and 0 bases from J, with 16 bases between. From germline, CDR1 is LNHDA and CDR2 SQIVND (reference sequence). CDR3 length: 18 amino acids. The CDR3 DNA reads TGTGCCAGTAGTATAGCCCTTACCCGCAGGGGTAGCAATCAGCCCCAGCATTTT. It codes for CASSIALTRRGSNQPQHF.

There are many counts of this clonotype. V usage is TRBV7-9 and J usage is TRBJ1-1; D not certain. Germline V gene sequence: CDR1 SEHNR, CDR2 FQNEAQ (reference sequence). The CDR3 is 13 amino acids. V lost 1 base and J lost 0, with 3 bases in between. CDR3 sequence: CASSLVLNTEAFF. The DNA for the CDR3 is TGTGCCAGCAGCTTAGTACTGAACACTGAAGCTTTCTTT.

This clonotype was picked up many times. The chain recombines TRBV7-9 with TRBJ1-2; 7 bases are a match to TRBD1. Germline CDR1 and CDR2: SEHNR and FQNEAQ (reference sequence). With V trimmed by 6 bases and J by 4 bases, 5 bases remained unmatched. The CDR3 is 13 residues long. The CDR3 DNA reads TGTGCCAGCAGTCGACAGGGAGGCTATGGCTACACCTTC. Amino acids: CASSRQGGYGYTF.

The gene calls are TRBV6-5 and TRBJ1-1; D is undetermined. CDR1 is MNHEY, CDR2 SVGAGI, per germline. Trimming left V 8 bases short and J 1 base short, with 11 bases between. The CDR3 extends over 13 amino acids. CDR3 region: CASARRWNTEAFF. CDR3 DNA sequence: TGTGCCAGCGCCAGACGGTGGAACACTGAAGCTTTCTTT.

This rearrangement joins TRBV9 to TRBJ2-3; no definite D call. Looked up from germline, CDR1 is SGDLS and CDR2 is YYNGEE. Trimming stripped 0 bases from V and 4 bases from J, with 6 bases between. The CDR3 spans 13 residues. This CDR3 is CASSVVDSDTQYF. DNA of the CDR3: TGTGCCAGCAGCGTAGTAGACTCAGATACGCAGTATTTT.

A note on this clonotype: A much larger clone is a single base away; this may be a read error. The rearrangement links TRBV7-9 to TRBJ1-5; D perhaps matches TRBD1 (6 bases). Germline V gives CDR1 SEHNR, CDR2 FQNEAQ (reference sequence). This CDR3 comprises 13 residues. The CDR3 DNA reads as TGTGCCAGCAGCGGACAGTCCAATCAGCCCCAGCGTTTT. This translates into CASSGQSNQPQRF.

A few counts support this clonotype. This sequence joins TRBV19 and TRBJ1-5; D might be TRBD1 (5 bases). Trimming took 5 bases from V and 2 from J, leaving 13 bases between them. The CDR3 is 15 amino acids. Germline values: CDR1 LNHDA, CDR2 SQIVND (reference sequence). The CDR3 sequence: CASSPGGSGNQPQHF. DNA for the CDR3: TGTGCCAGTAGTCCCGGGGGTTCTGGCAATCAGCCCCAGCATTTT.

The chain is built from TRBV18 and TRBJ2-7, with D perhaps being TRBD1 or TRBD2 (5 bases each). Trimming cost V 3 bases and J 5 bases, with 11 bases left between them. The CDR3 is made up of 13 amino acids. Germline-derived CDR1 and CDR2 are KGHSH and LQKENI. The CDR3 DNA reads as TGTGCCAGCTCACCGGGACCCGACGACGAGCAGTACTTC. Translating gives CASSPGPDDEQYF.

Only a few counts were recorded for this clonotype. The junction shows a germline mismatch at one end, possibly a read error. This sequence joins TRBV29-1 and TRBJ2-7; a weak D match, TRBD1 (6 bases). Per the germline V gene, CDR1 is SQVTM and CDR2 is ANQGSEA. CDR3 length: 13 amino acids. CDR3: CSVEDDRSNEQYF. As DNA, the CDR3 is TGCAGCGTCGAAGACGACAGGAGCAACGAGCAGTACTTC.

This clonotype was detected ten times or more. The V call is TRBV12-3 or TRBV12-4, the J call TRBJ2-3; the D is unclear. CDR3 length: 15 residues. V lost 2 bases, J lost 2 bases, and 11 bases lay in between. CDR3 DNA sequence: TGTGCCAGCAGTTTACAGGTGGGGTCCACAGATACGCAGTATTTT. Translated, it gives CASSLQVGSTDTQYF.

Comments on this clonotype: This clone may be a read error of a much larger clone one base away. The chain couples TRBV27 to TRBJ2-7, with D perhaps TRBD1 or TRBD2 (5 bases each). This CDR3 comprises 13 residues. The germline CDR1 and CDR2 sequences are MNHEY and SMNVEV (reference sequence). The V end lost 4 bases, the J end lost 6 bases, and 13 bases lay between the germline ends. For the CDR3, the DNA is TGTGCCAGCAGTTGTCGCACAGGAGGCGAGCAGTACTTC. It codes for CASSCRTGGEQYF.

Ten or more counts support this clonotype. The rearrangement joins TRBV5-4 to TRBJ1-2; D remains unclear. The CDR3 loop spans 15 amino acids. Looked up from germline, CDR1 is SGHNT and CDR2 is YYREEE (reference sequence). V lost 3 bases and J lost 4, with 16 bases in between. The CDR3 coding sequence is TGTGCCAGCAGCTCCCTATCGGGGTCTGGCTATGGCTACACCTTC. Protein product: CASSSLSGSGYGYTF.

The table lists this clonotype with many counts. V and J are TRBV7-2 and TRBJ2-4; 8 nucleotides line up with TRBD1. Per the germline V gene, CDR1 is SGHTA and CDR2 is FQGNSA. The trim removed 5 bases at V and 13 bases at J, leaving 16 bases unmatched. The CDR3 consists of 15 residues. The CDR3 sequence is CASSPGQGVGGSQYF. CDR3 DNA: TGTGCCAGCAGCCCCGGACAGGGTGTCGGAGGGTCGCAGTACTTC.

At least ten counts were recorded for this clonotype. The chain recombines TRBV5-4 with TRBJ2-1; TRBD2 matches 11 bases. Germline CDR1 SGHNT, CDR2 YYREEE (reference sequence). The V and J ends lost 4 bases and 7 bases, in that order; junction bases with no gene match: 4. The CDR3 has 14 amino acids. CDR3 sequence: CASSPIAGGNEQFF. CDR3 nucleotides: TGTGCCAGCAGCCCCATAGCGGGGGGGAATGAGCAGTTCTTC.